The T cell receptor beta chain described here comes from a study of tumor and adjacent non-tumor tissue in lung cancer. General study points: Top 100 clones took a larger repertoire share in normal lung. Tumor tissue had significantly higher TCR diversity than normal lung.

V gave up 0 bases and J gave up 4 bases; unmatched junction bases: 11. CDR1 is LGHNA and CDR2 is YSLEER in the germline V gene. CDR3 length: 18 amino acids. The library came from three nested PCR rounds adapted from ARM-PCR protocols. TCRdb called the multiplex PCR reads again in MiXCR, with one record for every CDR3 protein. The repertoire holds about 110,000 distinct CDR3 sequences, with roughly 75% as singletons. This clonotype was counted ten times or more. No antigen is known for it. This sample's RNA came from whole unsorted tissue. The clonotype originates from a woman aged 55-70 years with non-small cell lung cancer. The chain uses TRBV4-3 and TRBJ2-2, with TRBD2 identical over 7 bases. Sample: lung tumor tissue. Here the CDR3 DNA reads TGCGCCAGCAGCCAAGAAGTTGCTGGGAGGGCCCCCACCGGGGAGCTGTTTTTT. This codes for CASSQEVAGRAPTGELFF.